These 21 T cell receptor beta chains share one sample of origin, sequenced in a study of molecular identifiers for immune sequencing clone quantification. TCRdb independently ran MiXCR on the PCR reads; one entry per CDR3 protein. The profile shows about 630,000 distinct CDR3 sequences, 25% of them singletons. The sequenced sample consisted of naive CD8+ T cells from blood, with Jurkat cell RNA spiked in. Subset here: FACS-sorted CD8+CD4-CCR7+CD45RA+ naive T cells. The receptors originated from a human donor in good health. Some libraries in this study had Jurkat cell RNA spiked in.

Notes on this clonotype: A much larger clone is a single base away; this may be a read error. The rearrangement links TRBV13 to TRBJ2-3; TRBD1 might be the D (6 bases). This CDR3 has 15 amino acids. Germline CDR1 PRHDT, CDR2 FYEKMQ (reference sequence). The CDR3 DNA reads TGTGCCAGCAGCACACGACAGGATCTCACAGATGCGCAGTATTTT. Protein sequence: CASSTRQDLTDAQYF.

This clonotype was counted ten times or more. The chain joins TRBV5-6 to TRBJ2-6; D gene uncertain. This CDR3 region has 18 residues. CDR1 and CDR2 from the germline V gene are SGHDT and YYEEEE. Between the trimmed V and J ends, which lost 1 base and 2 bases, there was a span of 16 bases. The CDR3 sequence is CASSLPVRQVAGANVLTF. The CDR3 DNA follows: TGTGCCAGCAGCTTGCCGGTCCGCCAAGTAGCTGGGGCCAACGTCCTGACTTTC. Full variable domain (rest looked up from reference TRBV5-6 and TRBJ2-6): DAGVTQSPTHLIKTRGQQVTLRCSPKSGHDTVSWYQQALGQGPQFIFQYYEEEERQRGNFPDRFSGHQFPNYSSELNVNALLLGDSALYLCASSLPVRQVAGANVLTFGAGSRLTVL.

This clonotype was seen more than once but under ten times. The gene calls are TRBV13 and TRBJ1-1; D ambiguous. Between the trimmed V and J ends, which lost 2 bases and 3 bases, there was a span of 10 bases. Germline assignment: CDR1 PRHDT and CDR2 FYEKMQ (reference sequence). This CDR3 is 14 amino acids long. The CDR3 protein is CASSLFSPDTEAFF. The CDR3 bases are TGTGCCAGCAGCTTATTTTCGCCAGACACTGAAGCTTTCTTT.

This clonotype showed up many times. The chain has TRBV5-1 and TRBJ2-2; a weak D match, TRBD1 (6 bases). CDR1 SGHRS and CDR2 YFSETQ come from the germline V gene. Trimming removed 0 bases at V and 6 bases at J, with 12 bases between. The CDR3 length is 15 residues. In nucleotides, the CDR3 is TGCGCCAGCAGCTTGGGGACAGAAAGAGCCGGGGAGCTGTTTTTT. Protein: CASSLGTERAGELFF.

With respect to this clonotype: The junction shows a germline mismatch at one end, possibly a read error. This chain joins TRBV7-7 and TRBJ2-5, with D perhaps TRBD1 or TRBD2 (6 bases each). The CDR3 totals 14 residues. Germline CDR1 and CDR2: SSHAT and FNYEAQ (reference sequence). In DNA form, the CDR3 reads TGTGCTAGCAGCTGTGAGGGGGGCGGCGAGACCCAGTACTTC. Translation gives CASSCEGGGETQYF.

This clonotype was seen at least ten times. V is TRBV5-5 and J is TRBJ2-3; D is uncertain. CDR3 length: 13 amino acids. The V and J ends lost 4 bases and 4 bases respectively, with 10 bases between them. Germline CDR1 SGHKS, CDR2 YYEKEE (reference sequence). The CDR3: CASSPTGSDTQYF. The CDR3 DNA follows: TGTGCCAGCAGCCCCACCGGGTCAGATACGCAGTATTTT.

This clonotype showed up many times. This rearrangement joins TRBV9 to TRBJ2-3, with D perhaps TRBD1 or TRBD2 (5 bases each). The CDR3 length is 13 residues. Germline V CDR1 and CDR2: SGDLS, YYNGEE. Trimming cost V 0 bases and J 11 bases, with 13 bases left between them. DNA of the CDR3: TGTGCCAGCAGCGTAGGGGGCCCTCGGGGGCAGTATTTT. This gives the protein CASSVGGPRGQYF. The full variable domain, its missing parts supplied by reference TRBV9 and TRBJ2-3, is DSGVTQTPKHLITATGQRVTLRCSPRSGDLSVYWYQQSLDQGLQFLIQYYNGEERAKGNILERFSAQQFPDLHSELNLSSLELGDSALYFCASSVGGPRGQYFGPGTRLTVL.

On this clonotype: One end of the junction varies from germline; a read error may be responsible. This rearrangement joins TRBV5-4 to TRBJ2-1; TRBD2 aligns across 15 bases. Germline loops: CDR1 SGHNT, CDR2 YYREEE (reference sequence). This CDR3 spans 19 amino acids. The CDR3 protein is CASSVGGLAGGFSYNERFF. CDR3 DNA sequence: TGTGCCAGCAGCGTGGGGGGACTAGCGGGAGGATTCTCCTACAATGAGCGGTTCTTC.

Worth noting for this clonotype: A much more abundant neighbour one base away suggests this may be a read error. The chain uses TRBV4-1 and TRBJ2-7; TRBD1 matches at 9 bases. This CDR3 region has 19 residues. In germline, CDR1 is MGHRA, CDR2 YSYEKL. V lost 4 bases, J lost 0 bases, and 16 bases stayed unmatched. The CDR3 sequence is CASSPFRDRVKPRSYEQYF. In DNA form, the CDR3 reads TGCGCCAGCAGCCCTTTCCGGGACAGGGTTAAGCCGCGCTCCTACGAGCAGTACTTC.

In regard to this clonotype: A read error may be the cause here, since a much bigger clone is one base away. The chain links TRBV5-3 to TRBJ2-7, with D perhaps matching TRBD1 or TRBD2 (5 bases each). TRBV5-3 carries the ORF label, with uncertain function. V was shortened by 9 bases and J by 3 bases, with 22 bases between the two germline ends. The CDR3 consists of 15 residues. The CDR3 spells CANSAPGPPDYEQYF. The CDR3 coding sequence is TGTGCCAACAGCGCACCGGGACCCCCAGACTACGAGCAGTACTTC.

In its sample, this clonotype was seen a few times. For the CDR3, the DNA is TGTGCCAGTTCTAGCGGGGACTACTACGAGCAGTACTTC. This encodes CASSSGDYYEQYF. The chain joins TRBV19 to TRBJ2-7; 9 bases match TRBD2. The CDR3 sequence is 13 residues long. Germline loops: CDR1 LNHDA, CDR2 SQIVND (reference sequence). V gave up 8 bases and J gave up 3 bases; unmatched junction bases: 5.

As regards this clonotype: This clone may be a read error of a much larger clone one base away. The V call is TRBV5-1, the J call TRBJ2-1; D possibly corresponds to TRBD2 (6 bases). V was clipped by 4 bases and J by 2 bases, with 13 bases between them. Germline V gene data show CDR1 as SGHRS and CDR2 as YFSETQ. This CDR3 has 15 amino acids. CDR3 DNA: TGCGCCAGCAGCCGCGGGGCGGAAACCTACAATGAGCAGTTCTTC. Translating gives CASSRGAETYNEQFF.

The V call is TRBV2, the J call TRBJ2-3, with TRBD1 as a possible D gene (5 bases). V was pared by 7 bases and J by 5 bases, with 10 bases between. The CDR3 spans 12 residues. Germline V lookup: CDR1 SNHLY, CDR2 FYNNEI. CDR3 loop: CASKGFGDTQYF. The CDR3 DNA sequence: TGTGCCAGCAAGGGGTTTGGAGATACGCAGTATTTT.

This clonotype has ten or more counts. The chain recombines TRBV9 with TRBJ1-2; D unresolved. This CDR3 comprises 15 residues. V lost 0 bases and J lost 3, with 12 bases in between. In germline, CDR1 is SGDLS, CDR2 YYNGEE. CDR3 nucleotides: TGTGCCAGCAGCGTAGCCTCAGGAGGCTACTATGGCTACACCTTC. Its protein is CASSVASGGYYGYTF.

The J gene is TRBJ1-5, the V gene TRBV4-3, with D possibly TRBD1 on 6 matching bases. The CDR3 is 14 amino acids. Per the germline V gene, CDR1 is LGHNA and CDR2 is YSLEER. The ends were cut back, 3 bases at V and 7 bases at J, with 13 bases in the middle. CDR3 nucleotides: TGCGCCAGCAGCCAGAATTCAGGGGAACAGCCCCAGCATTTT. This gives the protein CASSQNSGEQPQHF.

Notes on this clonotype: A much larger clone sits a single nucleotide away, making a read error possible. The V and J genes are TRBV29-1 and TRBJ2-1, with TRBD2 identical over 8 bases. Looked up from germline, CDR1 is SQVTM and CDR2 is ANQGSEA. V lost 4 bases, J lost 12 bases, and 8 bases stayed unmatched. The CDR3 spans 12 residues. CDR3 protein: CSVVGPGGGQFF. The CDR3 region has the DNA TGCAGCGTTGTGGGTCCGGGAGGGGGGCAGTTCTTC.

Note on this clonotype: A much larger clone lies a single base off, so this may be a read error. The chain is built from TRBV7-9 and TRBJ1-1; tentative D call: TRBD1 (5 bases). The CDR3 runs to 14 residues. CDR1 SEHNR and CDR2 FQNEAQ come from the germline V gene (reference sequence). The CDR3 region has the DNA TGTGCCTGCAGCTTAGCGAATCGGGGGGCTGAAGCTTTCTTT. Protein product: CACSLANRGAEAFF. Full variable domain (rest looked up from reference TRBV7-9 and TRBJ1-1): DTGVSQNPRHKITKRGQNVTFRCDPISEHNRLYWYRQTLGQGPEFLTYFQNEAQLEKSRLLSDRFSAERPKGSFSTLEIQRTEQGDSAMYLCACSLANRGAEAFFGQGTRLTVV.

This clonotype was found a few times. This chain uses TRBV12-3 or TRBV12-4 with TRBJ1-2; TRBD1 aligns across 11 bases. CDR3 length: 15 amino acids. The V gene end was trimmed by 3 bases and the J gene end by 4 bases; junction bases not matched to a gene: 4. The CDR3 coding sequence is TGTGCCAGCAGTTTCTCAGGGACAGGGGGCTATGGCTACACCTTC. This codes for CASSFSGTGGYGYTF.

This chain joins TRBV24-1 and TRBJ2-2, with D uncertain. Trimming left V 2 bases short and J 2 bases short, with 11 bases between. Germline lookup yields CDR1 KGHDR and CDR2 SFDVKD. The CDR3 covers 16 residues. CDR3 amino acids: CATSDWRQFNTGELFF. The CDR3 DNA reads TGTGCCACCAGTGATTGGCGGCAATTCAACACCGGGGAGCTGTTTTTT.

This clonotype was recorded at least ten times. The chain recombines TRBV20-1 with TRBJ2-3; 8 positions agree with TRBD2. The CDR3 contains 17 residues. The germline V gene encodes CDR1 DFQATT and CDR2 SNEGSKA (reference sequence). The junction had 11 bases not matched to a gene; V was cut back by 1 base and J by 2 bases. CDR3 nucleotides: TGCAGTGCTAGAGGTCTGGTCGGGGGGGAGTCCACAGATACGCAGTATTTT. This gives the protein CSARGLVGGESTDTQYF.

The chain joins TRBV4-1 to TRBJ2-7, with 11 bases lining up with TRBD2. With V trimmed by 5 bases and J by 2 bases, 11 bases remained unmatched. Germline-derived CDR1 and CDR2 are MGHRA and YSYEKL. The CDR3 contains 17 residues. The CDR3: CASSSHLSGGEPYEQYF. CDR3 DNA sequence: TGCGCCAGCAGCTCCCACCTTAGCGGGGGGGAACCCTACGAGCAGTACTTC.